One TCR beta chain is described in this entry. Antigen: not known. Sequencing used immunoSEQ multiplex PCR; TCRdb keeps in-frame clones, though not all of them. Altogether about 98,000 clones are present, 75% to 90% being singletons, with the ten largest covering 15% to 20%. The data were obtained in a study of graft-versus-host responses after intestinal transplantation. General study findings and limits: The authors found GvH clones in recipient marrow, some appearing first in ileum or blood.

CDR1 is LNHNV and CDR2 is YYDKDF in the germline V gene (reference sequence). The CDR3 is 17 amino acids. V was pared by 6 bases and J by 2 bases, with 13 bases of the junction left unmatched. The origin of this receptor is a human donor who received an intestinal transplant. The sample was unstimulated CD8+ T cells sorted from spleen or lymph node cells, taken before intestinal transplant. The chain has TRBV15 and TRBJ2-3; 8 bases are shared with TRBD2. Written as DNA, the CDR3 is TGTGCCACCAGAATAGCAGCCGGTAGCGGGAACACAGATACGCAGTATTTT. This encodes CATRIAAGSGNTDTQYF.